This TCR beta chain was captured in a study of tumour-infiltrating T cells in Burkitt lymphoma. This table comes from immunoSEQ multiplex PCR, and its TCRdb copy is limited to in-frame clones, with some not included. Of 4,000 to 5,000 clones detected, 84% appear once; the ten largest clones hold 10% to 15%. Deletions cut 3 bases from V and 0 bases from J, with 12 bases between. The CDR3 contains 15 residues. Germline V gives CDR1 SNHLY, CDR2 FYNNEI. The source material was tumor tissue. This clonotype was sampled from a human donor with diffuse large B-cell lymphoma. Some clones in this sample may be carry-over from other donors' samples. The chain has TRBV2 and TRBJ2-7, with D hard to call. The CDR3 nucleotides are TGTGCCAGCAGTGAGTGGCAGGCCTACTCCTACGAGCAGTACTTC. This encodes CASSEWQAYSYEQYF.